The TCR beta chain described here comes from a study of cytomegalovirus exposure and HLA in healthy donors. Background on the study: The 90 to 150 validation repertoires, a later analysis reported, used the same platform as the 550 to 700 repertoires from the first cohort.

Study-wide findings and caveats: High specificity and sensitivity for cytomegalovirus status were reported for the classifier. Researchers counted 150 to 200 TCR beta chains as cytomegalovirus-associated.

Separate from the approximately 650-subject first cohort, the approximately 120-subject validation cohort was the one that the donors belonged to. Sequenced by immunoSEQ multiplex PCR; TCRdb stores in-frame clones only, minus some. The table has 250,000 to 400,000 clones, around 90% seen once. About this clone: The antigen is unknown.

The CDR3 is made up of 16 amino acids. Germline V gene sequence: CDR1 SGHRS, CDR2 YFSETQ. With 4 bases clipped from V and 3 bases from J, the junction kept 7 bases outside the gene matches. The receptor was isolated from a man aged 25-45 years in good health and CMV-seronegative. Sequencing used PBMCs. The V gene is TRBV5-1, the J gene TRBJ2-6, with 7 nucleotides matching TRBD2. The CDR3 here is CASSTPTGGGANVLTF. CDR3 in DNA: TGCGCCAGCAGCACCCCGACGGGAGGTGGGGCCAACGTCCTGACTTTC.